The clone carrying this T cell receptor beta chain was seen repeatedly, ten times or more. This entry belongs to a study of T-cell reconstitution after alpha-beta-depleted transplantation in children. Unique molecular identifiers tagged the TCRbeta library. A single record per CDR3 protein comes from TCRdb applying MiXCR to the PCR reads. The profile shows some 280,000 distinct CDR3 sequences, roughly 9.5% of them singletons. The sample was PBMCs from the stem cell graft donor, taken from the stem cell graft. This sequence originates from a human donor who donated a stem cell graft to a child with SCID.

This CDR3 is CASSFRTGPVKETQYF. CDR3 coding DNA: TGTGCCAGCAGCTTTAGGACGGGGCCGGTAAAAGAGACCCAGTACTTC. The chain joins TRBV5-6 to TRBJ2-5; either TRBD1 or TRBD2 may supply D (5 bases each). CDR1 is SGHDT and CDR2 is YYEEEE in the germline V gene. V lost 2 bases and J 3 bases, leaving 17 bases between the germline ends. The CDR3 loop spans 16 amino acids.